This T cell receptor beta chain comes out of a study of T cell changes during pregnancy in multiple sclerosis. CDR1 and CDR2 from the germline V gene are LNHDA and SQIVND (reference sequence). The CDR3 is 14 residues long. Trimming pared 8 bases from V and 0 bases from J, leaving 12 bases between. Assay: immunoSEQ multiplex PCR; the TCRdb copy retains only in-frame clones and omits some. The top ten hold 5.5% to 7% of the sample, which has 30,000 to 35,000 clones, about 89% seen once. This TCR derives from a female donor with multiple sclerosis, enrolled in a pregnancy study. Sequences were derived from CD8+ T cells from peripheral blood mononuclear cells, sampled in the second trimester of pregnancy. The chain joins TRBV19 to TRBJ2-3; D gene ambiguous. CDR3 in amino acids: CASSLFVSTDTQYF. DNA of the CDR3: TGTGCCAGTTCCCTATTCGTAAGCACAGATACGCAGTATTTT.